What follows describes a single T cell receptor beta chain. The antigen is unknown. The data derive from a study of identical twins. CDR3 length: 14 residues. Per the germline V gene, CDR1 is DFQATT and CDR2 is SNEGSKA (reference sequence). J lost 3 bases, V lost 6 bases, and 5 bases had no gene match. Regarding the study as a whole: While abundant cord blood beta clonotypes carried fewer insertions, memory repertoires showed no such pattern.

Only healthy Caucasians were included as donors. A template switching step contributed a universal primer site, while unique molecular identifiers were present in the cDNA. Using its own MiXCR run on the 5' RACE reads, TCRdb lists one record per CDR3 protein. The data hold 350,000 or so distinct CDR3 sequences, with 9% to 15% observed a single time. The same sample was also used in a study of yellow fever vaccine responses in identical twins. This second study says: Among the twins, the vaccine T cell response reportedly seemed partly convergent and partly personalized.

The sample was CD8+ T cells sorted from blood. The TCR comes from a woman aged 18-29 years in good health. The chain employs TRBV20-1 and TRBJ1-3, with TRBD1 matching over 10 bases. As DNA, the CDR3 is TGCAGTGCCGGGGACAGGGGTAGTGGAAACACCATATATTTT. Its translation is CSAGDRGSGNTIYF.